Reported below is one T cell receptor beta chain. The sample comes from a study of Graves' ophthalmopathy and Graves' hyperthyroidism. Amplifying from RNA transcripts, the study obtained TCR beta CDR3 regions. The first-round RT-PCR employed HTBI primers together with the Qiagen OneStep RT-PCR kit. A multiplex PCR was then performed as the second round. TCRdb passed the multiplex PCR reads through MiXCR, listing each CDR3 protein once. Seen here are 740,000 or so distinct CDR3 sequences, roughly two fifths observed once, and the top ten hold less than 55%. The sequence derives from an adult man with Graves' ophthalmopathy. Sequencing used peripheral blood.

For the CDR3, the DNA is TGCAGTGCTAGAGACAGGGGGCGAATAACTGAAGCTTTCTTT. Residues: CSARDRGRITEAFF. This sequence joins TRBV20-1 and TRBJ1-1; TRBD1 matches 8 bases. The CDR3 spans 14 residues. The junction had 5 bases not matched to a gene; V was cut back by 0 bases and J by 5 bases. CDR1 and CDR2 (germline): DFQATT, SNEGSKA (reference sequence).